This T cell receptor (beta chain) stems from a study of Ad26.COV2.S vaccination and SARS-CoV-2 variants (TCRdb year 2021). Regarding the study in general: Donors in the vaccine arm were drawn from COV1001, a multicentre, randomized, double-blind, placebo-controlled phase I-IIa trial testing Ad26.COV2.S in healthy adults. A total of some 30 samples were included in the TCR-sequenced set, comprising roughly 19 Ad26.COV2.S vaccine recipients, 5 placebo recipients and 8 SARS-CoV-2 convalescent individuals. Participants in the trial were split at random into five groups of five each, receiving low-dose or high-dose Ad26.COV2.S once or twice, or else placebo on both occasions. Sequencing of the TCRbeta repertoire served to evaluate the specificity and breadth of SARS-CoV-2-reactive T cell receptors following Ad26.COV2.S vaccination. Dosing of Ad26.COV2.S was intramuscular, at either 5x10^10 or 1x10^11 viral particles, delivered as one shot or as two shots spaced 56 days apart. Throughout the experiments and outcome assessment, investigators stayed blinded to trial group allocation.

The immunoSEQ Assay was the method used to sequence TCRbeta CDR3 regions. After extraction, genomic DNA underwent amplification by bias-controlled multiplex PCR, followed by high-throughput sequencing. Regarding the original processing steps: To quantify the absolute abundance of each unique TCRbeta CDR3 region, sequences were collapsed and filtered. T cell fraction was estimated by normalization of TCRbeta template counts to usable DNA, with usable DNA being measured through amplification of reference genes present in all nucleated cells. Repertoire TCRs were annotated as SARS-CoV-2-specific when V gene, CDR3 amino acid sequence and J gene were exactly matched to a known reactive TCR set. The reference SARS-CoV-2 TCR set came from MIRA and was filtered for enrichment in COVID-19-positive ImmuneCODE repertoires, removing public or cross-reactive TCRs. Using the MIRA antigens, annotated TCRs were further analysed by specific ORF or by position within an ORF. Depth was the summed frequency of annotated unique rearrangements, while breadth was defined as annotated unique rearrangements over total unique productive rearrangements. Group comparisons of TCR breadth used two-sided Wilcoxon rank-sum tests. TCRdb limited this immuneACCESS table to in-frame rearrangements with V and J called. A share of clones is missing; checked studies link under half to unresolved V genes, and the rest is unexplained. Clone size and the V and J calls come from that table; the DNA yielded D and trimming. A total of about 410,000 clones appear in this sample, approximately 90% of them only once. The ten top clones hold about 3.6% of the sample.

With respect to this clone: No antigen is known for it. No base quality information exists; no much larger clone differs at one position.

Here is what the overall study found, with its caveats: Vaccine and placebo recipients had similar non-spike TCR breadth, a finding consistent with the vaccine containing only spike. After vaccination, substantial breadth of spike-specific CD8+ and CD4+ T cell responses was reported. The study was not powered for comparison of responses between vaccine doses or regimens. According to the authors, total T cell responses may have been underestimated by the TCR breadth and depth analyses. Compared with placebo recipients, Ad26.COV2.S recipients showed higher spike-specific TCR breadth (P = 0.0014).

V trim: 4 bases; J trim: 6 bases; unmatched bases: 4. From the cysteine through the phenylalanine, the CDR3 covers 13 amino acids. Only the CDR3 portion is preserved as DNA: 39 bases, with reading frame beginning at the first base. CDR1 SGHDT and CDR2 YYEEEE were looked up in the germline V gene. Per the publication, the treatment or condition label means: some 19 received Ad26.COV2.S at low or high dose, single or two shots; 5 received placebo; per-sample allocation not given. Repertoires of vaccine and placebo recipients were sequenced from samples taken on day 63 after the first injection. Between 29 July and 7 August 2020, Cohort 1b enrolled about two dozen adults aged 18-55 years at one site in Boston, USA. Ad26.COV2.S was a replication-incompetent adenovirus type 26 vector expressing a prefusion-stabilized SARS-CoV-2 spike protein from the original Wuhan strain.

The sequence was obtained from a person between 18 and 65 years old who received the Ad26.COV2.S COVID-19 vaccine or a placebo. The sample here was peripheral blood, taken in a trial of Ad26.COV2.S vaccine versus placebo. The chain was built from TRBV5-6 and TRBJ1-5; 7 of the junction bases match TRBD1. The nucleotides read TGTGCCAGCAGCCTCGGGACAGCTCAGCCCCAGCATTTT. This encodes CASSLGTAQPQHF. Joined to the reference TRBV5-6 and TRBJ1-5 proteins, this CDR3 gives the full variable domain: DAGVTQSPTHLIKTRGQQVTLRCSPKSGHDTVSWYQQALGQGPQFIFQYYEEEERQRGNFPDRFSGHQFPNYSSELNVNALLLGDSALYLCASSLGTAQPQHFGDGTRLSIL.